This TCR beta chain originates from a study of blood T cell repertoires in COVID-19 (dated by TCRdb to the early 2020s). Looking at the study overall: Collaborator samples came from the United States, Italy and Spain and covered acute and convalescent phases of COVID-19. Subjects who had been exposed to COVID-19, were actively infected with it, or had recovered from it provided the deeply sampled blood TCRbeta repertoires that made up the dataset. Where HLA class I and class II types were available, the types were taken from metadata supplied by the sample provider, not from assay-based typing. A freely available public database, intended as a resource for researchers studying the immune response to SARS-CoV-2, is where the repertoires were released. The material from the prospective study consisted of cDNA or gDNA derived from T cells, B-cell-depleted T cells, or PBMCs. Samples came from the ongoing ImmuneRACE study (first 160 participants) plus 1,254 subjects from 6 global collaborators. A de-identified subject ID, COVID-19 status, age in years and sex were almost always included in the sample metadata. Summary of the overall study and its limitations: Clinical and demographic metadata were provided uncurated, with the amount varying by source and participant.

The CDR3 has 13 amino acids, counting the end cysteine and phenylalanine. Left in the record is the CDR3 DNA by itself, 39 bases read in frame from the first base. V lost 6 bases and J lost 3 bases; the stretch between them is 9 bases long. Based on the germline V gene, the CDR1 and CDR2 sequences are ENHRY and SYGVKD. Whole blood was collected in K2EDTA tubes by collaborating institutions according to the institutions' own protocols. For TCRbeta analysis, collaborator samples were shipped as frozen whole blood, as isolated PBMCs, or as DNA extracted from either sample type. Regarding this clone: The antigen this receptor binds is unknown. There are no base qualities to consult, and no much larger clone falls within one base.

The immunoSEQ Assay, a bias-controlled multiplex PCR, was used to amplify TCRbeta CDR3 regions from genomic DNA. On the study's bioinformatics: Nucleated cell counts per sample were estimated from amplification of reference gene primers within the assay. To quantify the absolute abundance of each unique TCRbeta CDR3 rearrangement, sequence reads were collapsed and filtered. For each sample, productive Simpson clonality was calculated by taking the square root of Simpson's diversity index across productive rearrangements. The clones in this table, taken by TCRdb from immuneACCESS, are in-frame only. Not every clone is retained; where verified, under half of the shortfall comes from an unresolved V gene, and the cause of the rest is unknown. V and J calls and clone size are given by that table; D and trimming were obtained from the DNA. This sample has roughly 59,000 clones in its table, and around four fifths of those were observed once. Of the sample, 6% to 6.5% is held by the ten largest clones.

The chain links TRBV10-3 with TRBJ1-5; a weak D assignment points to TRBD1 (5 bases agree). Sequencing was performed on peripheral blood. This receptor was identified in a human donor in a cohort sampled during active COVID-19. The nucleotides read TGTGCCATCAGCGGAGGGGCCAATCAGCCCCAGCATTTT. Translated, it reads CAISGGANQPQHF.